Sequencing of this T cell receptor beta chain was carried out in a study of blood T cell repertoires in COVID-19. Study information: Italy, Spain and the United States were the sources of the convalescent and acute COVID-19 samples. From T cells, B-cell-depleted T cells, or PBMCs came the material, which was cDNA or gDNA.

In the authors' methods: Using reference gene primer amplification, nucleated cell counts were estimated. Sequencing used immunoSEQ multiplex PCR; TCRdb keeps in-frame clones, though not all of them. V and J calls and clone size follow that table, whereas D and trimming were derived from the DNA. The profile shows about 380,000 clones, 70% to 85% of them singletons. The germline V gene has CDR1 SGHRS and CDR2 YFSETQ. With V trimmed by 0 bases and J by 3 bases, 1 base remained unmatched. The CDR3 sequence is 14 residues long. Comments on this clone: Other nucleotide sequences in the sample specify the same CDR3.

What was sequenced was peripheral blood. This receptor was identified in a human donor with acute or convalescent COVID-19. The donor label of this sample is uncertain. The chain couples TRBV5-1 to TRBJ2-3; the match to TRBD1 covers 7 bases. This CDR3 reads CASSLDRGTDTQYF. The CDR3 coding sequence is TGCGCCAGCAGCTTGGACAGGGGAACAGATACGCAGTATTTT.